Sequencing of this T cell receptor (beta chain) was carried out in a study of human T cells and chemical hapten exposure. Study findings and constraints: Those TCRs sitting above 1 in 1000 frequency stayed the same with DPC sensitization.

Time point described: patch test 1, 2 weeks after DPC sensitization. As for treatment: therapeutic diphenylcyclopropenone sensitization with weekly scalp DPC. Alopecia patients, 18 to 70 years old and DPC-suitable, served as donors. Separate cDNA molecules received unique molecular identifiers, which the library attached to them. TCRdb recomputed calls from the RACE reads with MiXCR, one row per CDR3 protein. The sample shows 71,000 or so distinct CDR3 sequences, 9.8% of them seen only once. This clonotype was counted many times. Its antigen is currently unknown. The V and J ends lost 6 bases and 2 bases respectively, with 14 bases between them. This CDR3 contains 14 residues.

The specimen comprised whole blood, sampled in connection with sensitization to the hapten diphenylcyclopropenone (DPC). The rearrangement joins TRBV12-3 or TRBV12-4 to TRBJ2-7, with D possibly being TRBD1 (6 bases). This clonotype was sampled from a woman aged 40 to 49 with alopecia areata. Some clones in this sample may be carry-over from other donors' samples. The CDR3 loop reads CASSRGDGTYEQYF. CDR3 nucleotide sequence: TGTGCCAGCAGCAGGGGCGACGGGACCTACGAGCAGTACTTC.